The 13 T cell receptor beta chains given below trace back to one sample, sequenced in a study of blood T cells in healthy people across ages. It was with a sample-barcoded 5' primer and a J-beta primer mix that a second PCR of about 7 to 12 cycles was run. TCRdb processed the 5' RACE reads anew with MiXCR; each CDR3 protein has one entry. The sample contains approximately 900,000 distinct CDR3 sequences, around 48% of which appear only once. Material for sequencing was blood. The origin of the receptors is a man younger than 45 in good health.

This clonotype came up a few times. The chain carries TRBV12-3 or TRBV12-4 and TRBJ2-3; D not certain. V lost 6 bases to trimming and J lost 1 base, with 5 bases between them. The CDR3 runs 12 residues. The CDR3 region has the DNA TGTGCCAGCAGGGTACGCACAGATACGCAGTATTTT. As protein: CASRVRTDTQYF.

V and J are TRBV12-3 or TRBV12-4 and TRBJ1-5, with TRBD1 identical over 7 bases. This CDR3 is 15 amino acids long. Germline trimming cut 7 bases from V and 5 bases from J; bases unmatched to any gene: 11. The CDR3 DNA sequence: TGTGCCAGCACCGTGATCGGGCAGGGGGATCAGCCCCAGCATTTT. This encodes CASTVIGQGDQPQHF.

This rearrangement joins TRBV28 to TRBJ2-4; D remains unclear. The germline V gene encodes CDR1 MDHEN and CDR2 SYDVKM. The V end lost 3 bases, the J end lost 0 bases, and 6 bases lay between the germline ends. The CDR3 totals 14 residues. The CDR3 protein is CASSFPGAKNIQYF. The CDR3 DNA follows: TGTGCCAGCAGTTTCCCAGGAGCCAAAAACATTCAGTACTTC. Together with reference TRBV28 and TRBJ2-4, the CDR3 gives the full variable domain: DVKVTQSSRYLVKRTGEKVFLECVQDMDHENMFWYRQDPGLGLRLIYFSYDVKMKEKGDIPEGYSVSREKKERFSLILESASTNQTSMYLCASSFPGAKNIQYFGAGTRLSVL.

In its sample, this clonotype was seen a few times. CDR3 DNA: TGCGCCAGCAGCTTGGAGGTTCTACTCTCTAATTCACCCCTCCACTTT. Translation: CASSLEVLLSNSPLHF. The rearrangement joins TRBV5-1 to TRBJ1-6, with D uncertain. CDR3 size: 16 residues. Trimming removed 0 bases from V and 6 bases from J, with 13 bases in between. CDR1 is SGHRS, CDR2 YFSETQ, per germline.

The chain employs TRBV4-3 and TRBJ1-5; D remains unclear. The CDR3 has 15 residues. CDR1 is LGHNA and CDR2 is YSLEER in the germline V gene. Trimming removed 0 bases from V and 4 bases from J, with 10 bases in between. CDR3 bases: TGCGCCAGCAGCCAAGATCTACAGAGAAATCAGCCCCAGCATTTT. As protein: CASSQDLQRNQPQHF.

This clonotype was detected ten times or more. Being one base from a much bigger clone, this may be a read error. The V call is TRBV6-1, the J call TRBJ2-1; D gene unclear. The V and J ends lost 6 bases and 4 bases respectively, with 1 base between them. Germline CDR1 MNHNS, CDR2 SASEGT. The CDR3 sequence is 10 residues long. This CDR3 reads CASRYNEQFF. DNA of the CDR3: TGTGCCAGCAGGTACAATGAGCAGTTCTTC.

The chain is built from TRBV27 and TRBJ2-7; 9 bases map to TRBD2. CDR3 size: 17 residues. Unmatched junction bases numbered 13, after V lost 1 base and J lost 6 bases. Germline V gene data show CDR1 as MNHEY and CDR2 as SMNVEV (reference sequence). The CDR3 DNA sequence: TGTGCCAGCAGTTTATTGGTAGCGGGGGCGCCACGGGCCGAGCAGTACTTC. Protein sequence: CASSLLVAGAPRAEQYF.

This clonotype was observed a few times. The genes are TRBV24-1 and TRBJ2-3; no firm D call. CDR3 size: 17 residues. The V and J ends lost 5 bases and 4 bases respectively, with 21 bases between them. CDR1 is KGHDR and CDR2 is SFDVKD in the germline V gene. The CDR3 coding sequence is TGTGCCACCAGTGCCCTGCTGGGCCAGGAGACCGCAGATACGCAGTATTTT. It translates to CATSALLGQETADTQYF.

The CDR3 nucleotides are TGCAGTGCTAGGGCAGATGGCTACACCTTC. It specifies CSARADGYTF. The J gene is TRBJ1-2, the V gene TRBV20-1; D uncertain. V was trimmed by 3 bases and J by 6 bases, leaving 5 bases between them. Germline values: CDR1 DFQATT, CDR2 SNEGSKA (reference sequence). This CDR3 comprises 10 residues.

In this sample, this clonotype turned up once. J is TRBJ1-2 and V is TRBV4-1; 8 bases map to TRBD1. This CDR3 has 15 residues. Germline CDR1 MGHRA, CDR2 YSYEKL. After removal of 1 base from V and 4 bases from J, the junction contained 5 bases not matched to a gene. The CDR3 loop is CASSQGQGQSYGYTF. The CDR3 DNA follows: TGCGCCAGCAGCCAAGGACAGGGGCAATCCTATGGCTACACCTTC.

The rearrangement links TRBV20-1 to TRBJ2-1; 8 bases match TRBD2. The CDR3 runs to 15 residues. Germline-derived CDR1 and CDR2 are DFQATT and SNEGSKA (reference sequence). The junction had 9 bases not matched to a gene; V was cut back by 5 bases and J by 3 bases. CDR3 sequence: CSAPEGAGDYNEQFF. The CDR3 DNA follows: TGCAGTGCTCCCGAGGGAGCGGGGGACTACAATGAGCAGTTCTTC.

The rearrangement joins TRBV6-4 to TRBJ2-1; 7 bases match TRBD1. The V gene end was trimmed by 7 bases and the J gene end by 7 bases; junction bases not matched to a gene: 16. The CDR3 totals 16 residues. The germline CDR1 and CDR2 sequences are MRHNA and SNTAGT. In DNA, the CDR3 is TGTGCCAGCATCGGAAATAAGGGACAGAAGGTAAATGAGCAGTTCTTC. It specifies CASIGNKGQKVNEQFF.

This clonotype came up a few times. The chain has TRBV11-2 and TRBJ2-3, with D maybe TRBD1 (6 bases). Between the trimmed V and J ends, which lost 0 bases and 5 bases, there was a span of 9 bases. The CDR3 sequence is 14 residues long. Per germline, CDR1 SGHAT and CDR2 FQNNGV. The CDR3 region is CASSLDQGLDTQYF. CDR3 bases: TGTGCCAGCAGCTTAGACCAGGGGTTAGATACGCAGTATTTT.